Below are 24 T cell receptor beta chains sequenced from a single sample in a study of T cells in Graves' hyperthyroidism and ophthalmopathy. Researchers took RNA transcripts and amplified the TCR beta CDR3 regions from them. RT-PCR in the first round (using the HTBI primer set) targeted the TCR CDR3. Each CDR3 protein gets one entry after TCRdb re-called the multiplex PCR reads with MiXCR. Of hundreds of thousands of distinct CDR3 sequences listed, more than 15% are singletons. Sequenced input: blood. The origin of the receptors is a woman between 40 and 55 years old with Graves' ophthalmopathy.

This clonotype has a count of ten or more. CDR3 sequence (DNA): TGCGCCAGCAGCTTACAGGGGGCTGTGGATTCACCCCTCCACTTT. It codes for CASSLQGAVDSPLHF. V usage is TRBV5-1 and J usage is TRBJ1-6; TRBD1 agrees at 9 bases. Per the germline V gene, CDR1 is SGHRS and CDR2 is YFSETQ. CDR3 length: 15 residues. V dropped 2 bases and J dropped 8; count of bases not matched to a gene: 5.

A note on this clonotype: A much larger clone lies one base from this, so it may be a read error. The chain employs TRBV20-1 and TRBJ1-1; D is perhaps TRBD1 (6 bases). The CDR3 sequence is 14 residues long. Trimming removed 4 bases from V and 4 bases from J, with 16 bases in between. The germline gives CDR1 DFQATT, CDR2 SNEGSKA (reference sequence). This CDR3 is CSAKDRTGCTEAFF. CDR3 nucleotides: TGCAGTGCTAAAGACAGGACCGGATGCACTGAAGCTTTCTTT.

This clonotype was counted many times. The rearrangement links TRBV5-1 to TRBJ1-1; D gene uncertain. Germline values: CDR1 SGHRS, CDR2 YFSETQ. The CDR3 loop spans 14 amino acids. The V end lost 0 bases, the J end lost 1 base, and 7 bases lay between the germline ends. The CDR3, as DNA: TGCGCCAGCAGCTTGGCCGCAGCGAACACTGAAGCTTTCTTT. It is translated as CASSLAAANTEAFF. Full variable domain (remainder filled in from reference TRBV5-1 and TRBJ1-1): KAGVTQTPRYLIKTRGQQVTLSCSPISGHRSVSWYQQTPGQGLQFLFEYFSETQRNKGNFPGRFSGRQFSNSRSEMNVSTLELGDSALYLCASSLAAANTEAFFGQGTRLTVV.

This clonotype was picked up many times. V usage is TRBV2 and J usage is TRBJ2-7, with 10 bases aligning to TRBD2. Germline-derived CDR1 and CDR2 are SNHLY and FYNNEI. The CDR3 is 15 residues long. The ends lost 4 bases at V and 1 base at J; junction bases unmatched: 4. DNA for the CDR3: TGTGCCAGCAGTGGGACTAGCGGAAGGTCCTACGAGCAGTACTTC. It is translated as CASSGTSGRSYEQYF.

In this sample, this clonotype turned up once. CDR3: CSAPKGGRDEQYF. DNA for the CDR3: TGCAGTGCTCCCAAAGGCGGCCGAGATGAGCAGTACTTC. The V gene is TRBV20-1, the J gene TRBJ2-7; the D is unclear. Trimming took 5 bases from V and 7 from J, leaving 18 bases between them. This CDR3 comprises 13 residues. Germline V gene lookup returns CDR1 DFQATT and CDR2 SNEGSKA (reference sequence).

This clonotype has ten or more counts. The chain is built from TRBV3-1 and TRBJ2-7; D call uncertain. Germline lookup yields CDR1 LGHDT and CDR2 YNNKEL (reference sequence). The CDR3 is 15 amino acids. Trimming stripped 4 bases from V and 0 bases from J, with 13 bases between. The CDR3 loop is CASSRSLYSSYEQYF. The CDR3 DNA is TGTGCCAGCAGCCGGTCGCTCTATAGCTCCTACGAGCAGTACTTC.

Here the CDR3 reads CASSQYRTEKTQYF. The CDR3 DNA follows: TGTGCCAGCAGCCAATATCGGACAGAGAAGACCCAGTACTTC. The chain is built from TRBV14 and TRBJ2-5, with D perhaps matching TRBD1 (6 bases). Per germline, CDR1 SGHDN and CDR2 FVKESK. There are 14 residues in the CDR3. Trimming left V 2 bases short and J 6 bases short, with 13 bases between.

The chain combines TRBV5-1 with TRBJ2-3; 13 positions match TRBD2. This CDR3 spans 18 amino acids. After removal of 3 bases from V and 4 bases from J, the junction contained 11 bases not matched to a gene. CDR1 is SGHRS and CDR2 is YFSETQ in the germline V gene. The CDR3 is CASSSGLAGVTIADTQYF. The CDR3 DNA follows: TGCGCCAGCAGCTCTGGACTAGCGGGAGTAACGATCGCAGATACGCAGTATTTT.

V is TRBV4-2 and J is TRBJ1-2; D may be TRBD1 (5 bases). The V end was cut by 1 base, the J end by 4 bases, with 13 bases between. CDR3 size: 15 residues. Germline lookup yields CDR1 LGHNA and CDR2 YNFKEQ. The CDR3 protein is CASSQGQRLGYGYTF. In nucleotides, the CDR3 is TGTGCCAGCAGCCAAGGACAGCGCCTCGGCTATGGCTACACCTTC.

J is TRBJ1-1 and V is TRBV19; 8 bases are shared with TRBD1. The CDR3 consists of 13 residues. Losses at the gene ends were 4 bases for V and 6 bases for J; bases not matched to a gene: 4. The V gene's germline CDR1 is LNHDA and CDR2 SQIVND (reference sequence). The DNA of the CDR3 is TGTGCCAGTAGTACCGGACAGGGTCCTGAAGCTTTCTTT. Translating gives CASSTGQGPEAFF.

This clonotype was seen ten or more times. The chain recombines TRBV11-2 with TRBJ2-2; D might be TRBD1 or TRBD2, each matching 5 bases. CDR3 size: 15 residues. The ends were cut back, 5 bases at V and 5 bases at J, with 15 bases in the middle. Germline V gene data show CDR1 as SGHAT and CDR2 as FQNNGV. In nucleotides, the CDR3 is TGTGCCAGCAGCCCTAGGGGACCTTCAACCGGGGAGCTGTTTTTT. It specifies CASSPRGPSTGELFF.

This clonotype appeared many times. The DNA of the CDR3 is TGTGCCTGGAGTGTAATCGGCAGGGGTGGATTTGGCACTGAAGCTTTCTTT. This translates into CAWSVIGRGGFGTEAFF. The J gene is TRBJ1-1, the V gene TRBV30; D may be TRBD1 (6 bases). Germline lookup yields CDR1 GTSNPN and CDR2 SVGIG (reference sequence). Trimming left V 0 bases short and J 4 bases short, with 21 bases between. There are 17 residues in the CDR3.

The CDR3, as DNA: TGTGCCAGCAGTGAATCACAGATCTATGGCTACACCTTC. As protein: CASSESQIYGYTF. The chain recombines TRBV6-1 with TRBJ1-2; D is uncertain. With 2 bases removed from V and 4 bases from J, the gap between germline ends came to 8 bases. Germline loops: CDR1 MNHNS, CDR2 SASEGT. The CDR3 is made up of 13 amino acids.

This clonotype showed up many times. This sequence joins TRBV28 and TRBJ2-7; 9 nucleotides line up with TRBD2. In germline, CDR1 is MDHEN, CDR2 SYDVKM. The CDR3 is 16 amino acids. The ends lost 4 bases at V and 2 bases at J; junction bases unmatched: 9. Here the CDR3 reads CASSSSGGRATYEQYF. CDR3 in DNA: TGTGCCAGCAGTTCCTCTGGCGGGAGGGCCACCTACGAGCAGTACTTC.

The chain recombines TRBV6-1 with TRBJ2-5; no clear D. This CDR3 spans 12 amino acids. The V end lost 11 bases, the J end lost 1 base, and 11 bases lay between the germline ends. Germline loops: CDR1 MNHNS, CDR2 SASEGT. This CDR3 reads CAFRTTQETQYF. The CDR3 DNA reads as TGTGCCTTTCGAACAACCCAAGAGACCCAGTACTTC.

The sample holds a few counts of this clonotype. The chain is built from TRBV5-1 and TRBJ2-4; the D call may be TRBD1 or TRBD2 (5 bases each). In germline, CDR1 is SGHRS, CDR2 YFSETQ. V lost 5 bases to trimming and J lost 5 bases, with 11 bases between them. The CDR3 is 13 residues long. CDR3 in amino acids: CASRTTAENIQYF. In DNA, the CDR3 is TGCGCCAGCAGAACGACAGCGGAAAACATTCAGTACTTC.

The rearrangement links TRBV5-1 to TRBJ2-5; 8 positions match TRBD1. J was trimmed by 3 bases and V by 4 bases; bases with no gene match: 11. Per germline, CDR1 SGHRS and CDR2 YFSETQ. CDR3 size: 16 residues. For the CDR3, the DNA is TGCGCCAGCAGCCCTCAGGGGGCGCCCCCTAAAGAGACCCAGTACTTC. This encodes CASSPQGAPPKETQYF.

The rearrangement links TRBV2 to TRBJ1-2; no firm D call. CDR1 and CDR2 (germline): SNHLY, FYNNEI. V was shortened by 3 bases and J by 0 bases, with 17 bases between the two germline ends. The CDR3 is made up of 17 amino acids. CDR3 nucleotide sequence: TGTGCCAGCAGTGAGCCCCCGACACGGCTCGCTAACTATGGCTACACCTTC. Translated: CASSEPPTRLANYGYTF.

This clonotype occurred many times. This chain connects TRBV6-5 to TRBJ1-3; weak D call: TRBD1 (6 bases). Between the trimmed V and J ends, which lost 2 bases and 2 bases, there was a span of 16 bases. The CDR3 totals 17 residues. Germline values: CDR1 MNHEY, CDR2 SVGAGI. This CDR3 is CASSYSNTGLAGNTIYF. CDR3 DNA: TGTGCCAGCAGTTACAGTAATACAGGGTTGGCTGGAAACACCATATATTTT.

This clonotype was counted at least ten times. The chain uses TRBV20-1 and TRBJ2-1; 7 bases fit TRBD2. Germline CDR1 DFQATT, CDR2 SNEGSKA (reference sequence). This CDR3 has 17 residues. V was pared by 0 bases and J by 1 base, with 9 bases of the junction left unmatched. The CDR3 sequence is CSARDMRLAASYNEQFF. The CDR3, as DNA: TGCAGTGCTAGAGATATGAGGCTAGCGGCTTCCTACAATGAGCAGTTCTTC.

There are a few counts of this clonotype. V gene TRBV6-1 combines with J gene TRBJ1-6, with D possibly being TRBD1 (5 bases). V lost 6 bases and J 8 bases, leaving 17 bases between the germline ends. Germline CDR1 is MNHNS and CDR2 is SASEGT. This CDR3 is built from 15 residues. The CDR3 DNA reads TGTGCCAGCAGGAGCTACGCGGGGCAATATTCACCCCTCCACTTT. This codes for CASRSYAGQYSPLHF.

This clonotype has just a few counts. The chain combines TRBV12-5 with TRBJ2-7; 9 bases line up with TRBD2. CDR1 and CDR2 (germline): LGHNT, FRNRAP. Germline trimming cut 1 base from V and 8 bases from J; bases unmatched to any gene: 9. The CDR3 is 15 amino acids. The CDR3 DNA reads as TGTGCTAGTGGTTTGGAAGCTAGCGGGGACTGTCAGCAGTACTTC. It yields the protein CASGLEASGDCQQYF.

About this clonotype itself: This may be a read error, as it is one base from a much larger clone. The missing conserved phenylalanine or tryptophan at the end of this CDR3 makes a read error likely. This rearrangement joins TRBV2 to TRBJ1-1, with D hard to call. Between the trimmed V and J ends, which lost 4 bases and 1 base, there was a span of 7 bases. Germline V gene lookup returns CDR1 SNHLY and CDR2 FYNNEI. This CDR3 is 13 amino acids long. CDR3 in amino acids: CASSGQWNTEAFS. CDR3 DNA sequence: TGTGCCAGCAGTGGTCAATGGAACACTGAAGCTTTCTCT.

This clonotype was detected many times. This sequence joins TRBV27 and TRBJ1-1; D is ambiguous. Germline V gives CDR1 MNHEY, CDR2 SMNVEV (reference sequence). The CDR3 runs 12 residues. V was pared by 11 bases and J by 5 bases, with 15 bases between. The CDR3 spells CARITPVTEAFF. The DNA for the CDR3 is TGTGCCCGGATAACACCGGTGACTGAAGCTTTCTTT.